Presented here are 17 T cell receptor beta chains from one specimen sequenced in a study of liver allograft versus peripheral blood T cells. Study as a whole: Repertoires of T cell receptors in transplanted livers were compared with recipients' peripheral blood repertoires.

TCRdb analysed the reads with MiXCR anew, one entry per CDR3 protein. Here the sample spans fewer than 1,500 distinct CDR3 sequences, about an eighth being singletons. These receptors were obtained from a human patient who had a liver transplant. Part of the T cell pool may stem from the graft donor.

This clonotype is labeled large. This sequence joins TRBV18 and TRBJ1-6, with 7 bases identical to TRBD1. Germline CDR1 and CDR2: KGHSH and LQKENI. The CDR3 length is 16 residues. Trimming took 4 bases from V and 5 from J; bases not matched to a gene: 8. CDR3 sequence: CASSLDRLVDNSPLHF. Here the CDR3 DNA reads TGTGCCAGCTCACTGGACAGGCTTGTGGATAATTCACCCCTCCACTTT.

The V and J genes are TRBV19 and TRBJ1-2; 9 bases match TRBD1. Germline V gene sequence: CDR1 LNHDA, CDR2 SQIVND (reference sequence). The CDR3 has 14 residues. V shed 8 bases and J 6 bases; nucleotides not matched to a gene: 10. Here the CDR3 DNA reads TGTGCCAGTCTAAAGGACAGGGGCGGGGATGGCTACACCTTC. Its translation: CASLKDRGGDGYTF.

By frequency in the sample, this clonotype is medium-sized. The chain is built from TRBV7-2 and TRBJ1-5, with D possibly being TRBD1 (5 bases). The ends were cut back, 4 bases at V and 7 bases at J, with 14 bases in the middle. The CDR3 contains 14 residues. CDR1 is SGHTA and CDR2 is FQGNSA in the germline V gene. The CDR3 nucleotides are TGTGCCAGCAGCTCCCTATCAGGGCAGCAGCCCCAGCATTTT. Translated, it gives CASSSLSGQQPQHF.

To note about this clonotype: With a far larger clone one base away, a read error is the likely cause. This chain joins TRBV27 and TRBJ2-7; tentative D call: TRBD1 (5 bases). The CDR3 spans 12 residues. V lost 5 bases to trimming and J lost 3 bases, with 8 bases between them. Per germline, CDR1 MNHEY and CDR2 SMNVEV (reference sequence). The CDR3 is CASSQGVYEQYF. The CDR3 region has the DNA TGTGCCAGCAGTCAAGGGGTCTACGAGCAGTACTTC.

On this clonotype itself: The likely explanation is a read error, given a far larger clone one base away. V and J are TRBV6-1 and TRBJ1-2, with D unresolved. Germline V CDR1 and CDR2: MNHNS, SASEGT. CDR3 length equals 12 residues. Trimming removed 8 bases at V and 4 bases at J, with 11 bases between. CDR3 DNA sequence: TGTGCCAGCTCGGGTCCAGTCTATGGCTACACCTTC. This gives the protein CASSGPVYGYTF.

Within the sample, this clonotype is large. This chain links TRBV6-2 or TRBV6-3 with TRBJ1-4; D is possibly TRBD1 (6 bases). The CDR3 sequence is 17 residues long. CDR1 and CDR2 from the germline V gene are MNHEY and SVGEGT. Trimming shortened V by 5 bases and J by 3 bases, and 19 bases separated the two germline ends. CDR3 sequence (DNA): TGTGCCAGCAGTCCACAACAGGGTTTTCCGGCTAATGAAAAACTGTTTTTT. Translated, it gives CASSPQQGFPANEKLFF.

In its sample, this clonotype is medium-sized (0.01 to 0.1%). This chain links TRBV12-3 or TRBV12-4 with TRBJ1-5, with 7 positions matching TRBD1. This CDR3 has 13 amino acids. With V trimmed by 5 bases and J by 5 bases, 3 bases remained unmatched. The CDR3 loop reads CASSKQGHQPQHF. In DNA, the CDR3 is TGTGCCAGCAGTAAACAGGGGCATCAGCCCCAGCATTTT.

The chain recombines TRBV4-1 with TRBJ1-4; D not certain. Germline CDR1 reads MGHRA; CDR2 reads YSYEKL. This CDR3 has 14 residues. V was trimmed by 1 base and J by 8 bases, leaving 11 bases between them. CDR3 amino acids: CASSQVVASEKLFF. CDR3 bases: TGCGCCAGCAGCCAAGTCGTGGCTTCGGAAAAACTGTTTTTT.

About this clonotype itself: A much larger clonotype is one base distant, so this may be a read error. V usage is TRBV6-1 and J usage is TRBJ1-5, with a tentative D call TRBD1 (6 bases). The length of the CDR3 is 14 residues. Germline V gives CDR1 MNHNS, CDR2 SASEGT. V was clipped by 3 bases and J by 5 bases, with 11 bases between them. This chain's CDR3 is CASSERGLYQPQHF. DNA of the CDR3: TGTGCCAGCAGTGAGCGGGGGCTCTATCAGCCCCAGCATTTT.

This clonotype is categorized as medium-sized. V usage is TRBV25-1 and J usage is TRBJ1-3, with D uncertain. Trimming removed 0 bases from V and 0 bases from J, with 6 bases in between. This CDR3 is built from 15 residues. Germline V gene sequence: CDR1 MGHDK, CDR2 SYGVNS. Here the CDR3 DNA reads TGTGCCAGCAGTGAATATCAAACCTCTGGAAACACCATATATTTT. This translates into CASSEYQTSGNTIYF.

The gene calls are TRBV20-1 and TRBJ2-1, with 11 bases fitting TRBD2. Per germline, CDR1 DFQATT and CDR2 SNEGSKA (reference sequence). V lost 5 bases and J lost 4; bases outside the gene matches: 4. The CDR3 has 14 residues. The CDR3 DNA sequence: TGCAGTGCTTCCGGGACTAGCGGATACAATGAGCAGTTCTTC. Its translation is CSASGTSGYNEQFF.

This clonotype qualifies as medium-sized. This rearrangement joins TRBV27 to TRBJ1-2, with TRBD1 matching over 7 bases. The CDR3 covers 13 residues. The V gene end was trimmed by 0 bases and the J gene end by 7 bases; junction bases not matched to a gene: 2. In germline, CDR1 is MNHEY, CDR2 SMNVEV (reference sequence). The CDR3 protein is CASSLSNRGGYTF. Written as DNA, the CDR3 is TGTGCCAGCAGTTTATCTAACAGGGGTGGCTACACCTTC.

In its sample, this clonotype is medium-sized. V and J are TRBV20-1 and TRBJ1-3, with a possible D match to TRBD1 (6 bases). Trimming stripped 2 bases from V and 5 bases from J, with 13 bases between. From germline, CDR1 is DFQATT and CDR2 SNEGSKA (reference sequence). The CDR3 runs 14 residues. The DNA of the CDR3 is TGCAGTGCTAGACCCTTCCAGGGGAGAAACACCATATATTTT. Its protein is CSARPFQGRNTIYF.

This clonotype is judged medium-sized (0.01 to 0.1%). V and J are TRBV20-1 and TRBJ1-1; D is unresolved. This CDR3 is built from 15 residues. Germline loops: CDR1 DFQATT, CDR2 SNEGSKA (reference sequence). Trimming took 4 bases from V and 8 from J, leaving 23 bases between them. CDR3 sequence (DNA): TGCAGTGCTACCAATACCGAGAAACCTACAAGGGAAGCTTTCTTT. Protein: CSATNTEKPTREAFF.

This clonotype is categorized as large (0.1 to 1%). This chain joins TRBV11-3 and TRBJ1-1, with D uncertain. The germline V gene has CDR1 SGHNT and CDR2 YENEEA. This CDR3 contains 12 residues. The V end lost 3 bases, the J end lost 5 bases, and 7 bases lay between the germline ends. This CDR3 reads CASSLQRTEAFF. The DNA of the CDR3 is TGTGCCAGCAGCTTGCAGAGGACTGAAGCTTTCTTT.

Relative to its sample, this clonotype is medium-sized. The chain couples TRBV5-6 to TRBJ1-1; D gene uncertain. Per the germline V gene, CDR1 is SGHDT and CDR2 is YYEEEE. The V gene lost 2 bases and the J gene lost 0 bases, with 8 bases spanning the gap. This CDR3 has 14 residues. This CDR3 reads CASSFGVLNTEAFF. The CDR3 DNA is TGTGCCAGCAGCTTCGGGGTGCTGAACACTGAAGCTTTCTTT. The entire variable domain, with the rest obtained from reference TRBV5-6 and TRBJ1-1, is as follows: DAGVTQSPTHLIKTRGQQVTLRCSPKSGHDTVSWYQQALGQGPQFIFQYYEEEERQRGNFPDRFSGHQFPNYSSELNVNALLLGDSALYLCASSFGVLNTEAFFGQGTRLTVV.

This clonotype was observed a few times. CDR3 amino acids: CASSLGGYQETQYF. The CDR3 nucleotides are TGTGCCAGCAGCTTAGGGGGTTACCAAGAGACCCAGTACTTC. The rearrangement uses TRBV11-3 and TRBJ2-5; D remains unclear. V lost 1 base and J lost 0, with 6 bases in between. Germline loops: CDR1 SGHNT, CDR2 YENEEA. The CDR3 covers 14 residues.